This T cell receptor beta chain was observed in a study of vaccination and CD4 T cells after COVID-19. Study-wide background: A CEFX pool, an HIV-1 Nef pool, or no peptide went to control cultures.

The assay that was used to sequence DNA from cultured CD4+ T cells was the Oncomine TCR Beta short-read assay. From CD4+ T cells that had been cultured, genomic DNA was extracted. TCRdb redid the calling of the PCR reads with MiXCR, one entry per CDR3 protein. Counted here are some 19,000 distinct CDR3 sequences, around two fifths occurring once; the ten biggest clones make up roughly 14%. Treatment denoted: roughly 10-day PBMC culture with coronavirus spike peptide pools or control peptides (ViraFEST assay). This clonotype occurred a few times. The antigen remains unidentified. V lost 7 bases to trimming and J lost 4 bases, with 10 bases between them. The CDR3 sequence is 12 residues long. Per germline, CDR1 MNHNS and CDR2 SASEGT.

Sequenced sample: cultured CD4+ T cells from blood. This clonotype was sampled from a human donor with COVID-19. The V call is TRBV6-1, the J call TRBJ1-1, with a tentative D call TRBD1 (6 bases). The CDR3 sequence: CASNWGPTEAFF. The CDR3 coding sequence is TGTGCCAGCAATTGGGGGCCCACTGAAGCTTTCTTT.